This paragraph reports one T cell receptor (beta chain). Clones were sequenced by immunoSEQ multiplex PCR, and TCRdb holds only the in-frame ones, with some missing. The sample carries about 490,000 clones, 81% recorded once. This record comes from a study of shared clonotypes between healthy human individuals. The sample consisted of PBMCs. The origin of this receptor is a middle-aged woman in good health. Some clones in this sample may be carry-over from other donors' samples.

The CDR3 nucleotides are TGTGCCAGCAGCTTGTTAGTTTATGAGCAGTTCTTC. Translated: CASSLLVYEQFF. The gene calls are TRBV7-2 and TRBJ2-1; D is undetermined. Trimming shortened V by 3 bases and J by 8 bases, and 8 bases separated the two germline ends. The CDR3 is 12 residues long. Germline CDR1 is SGHTA and CDR2 is FQGNSA.